This T cell receptor (beta chain) was recorded in a study of human T cells and chemical hapten exposure. This CDR3 is built from 18 residues. Trimming stripped 0 bases from V and 1 base from J, with 19 bases between. Germline V gene data show CDR1 as DFQATT and CDR2 as SNEGSKA (reference sequence). Study observations and caveats: Large CDR3 similarity clusters arose significantly more often from expanded TCRs than from controls.

Remarks on this clonotype: As yet, its antigen is unknown.

The time point denotes: pre-sensitization, week 0. The sample's treatment: therapeutic diphenylcyclopropenone sensitization with weekly scalp DPC. TCRdb analysed the RACE reads with MiXCR anew, one entry per CDR3 protein. The table has about 380,000 distinct CDR3 sequences, 4% to 6% seen once. This material consisted of whole blood, taken in connection with sensitization to the hapten diphenylcyclopropenone (DPC). The TCR was taken from a woman aged 45 to 65 with alopecia areata. Some clones in this sample may be carry-over from other donors' samples. This chain uses TRBV20-1 with TRBJ1-3, with no clear D. This CDR3 reads CSARDPTVKGFSGNTIYF. CDR3 nucleotide sequence: TGCAGTGCTAGAGATCCGACGGTTAAAGGTTTTTCTGGAAACACCATATATTTT.